This TCR beta chain is drawn from a study of blood T cells in healthy people across ages. On the study more broadly: With template switching, about one barcoded beta molecule was captured per two T cells. Study-level findings and limits: Diversity figures based on one million T cells were deemed too low. Strong correlation existed between TCR beta diversity and naive T cell percentage.

This clonotype was detected once. Its antigen is as yet unknown. A second about 7 to 12 cycle PCR used barcoded and J-beta primers. Individual samples furnished no less than 2.5 million CDR3-containing paired-end reads apiece. MiXCR was run by TCRdb on the 5' RACE reads, yielding one entry per CDR3 protein. The sample lists roughly 570,000 distinct CDR3 sequences; approximately 25% were seen once. V was trimmed by 0 bases and J by 1 base, leaving 10 bases between them. The germline V gene encodes CDR1 MGHRA and CDR2 YSYEKL. This CDR3 comprises 16 residues. This TCR was sampled from a woman between 65 and 79 years old in good health. The chain carries TRBV4-1 and TRBJ2-1, with D perhaps TRBD1 (5 bases). Input material: blood. The CDR3 sequence: CASSQDYQGSYNEQFF. For the CDR3, the DNA is TGCGCCAGCAGCCAAGATTATCAGGGTTCCTACAATGAGCAGTTCTTC.